A single sample is the source of the 21 T cell receptor beta chains below, sequenced in a study of blood T cells in healthy people across ages. PCR was performed a second time for roughly 6 to 12 cycles using a sample-barcoded 5' primer and a J-beta primer mix. TCRdb recomputed calls from the 5' RACE reads with MiXCR, one row per CDR3 protein. The sample records fewer than 700,000 distinct CDR3 sequences, 35% to 50% being singletons. Sample: blood. The origin of the receptors is an elderly man in good health.

The chain is built from TRBV28 and TRBJ2-1; the match to TRBD2 covers 7 bases. Trimming at V came to 1 base and at J to 7 bases, leaving 10 bases not matched to a gene. This CDR3 is built from 16 residues. From germline, CDR1 is MDHEN and CDR2 SYDVKM. The CDR3 is CASSLFRSGGGNEQFF. The CDR3 nucleotides read TGTGCCAGCAGTTTATTCCGCTCGGGGGGTGGGAATGAGCAGTTCTTC. Together with reference TRBV28 and TRBJ2-1, the CDR3 gives the full variable domain: DVKVTQSSRYLVKRTGEKVFLECVQDMDHENMFWYRQDPGLGLRLIYFSYDVKMKEKGDIPEGYSVSREKKERFSLILESASTNQTSMYLCASSLFRSGGGNEQFFGPGTRLTVL.

This chain uses TRBV4-1 with TRBJ2-5; TRBD2 aligns across 13 bases. CDR3 size: 17 residues. The V and J ends lost 3 bases and 5 bases, in that order; junction bases with no gene match: 9. The germline gives CDR1 MGHRA, CDR2 YSYEKL. This CDR3 reads CASSQGGLAGIVETQYF. In nucleotides, the CDR3 is TGCGCCAGCAGCCAGGGGGGACTAGCGGGGATAGTGGAGACCCAGTACTTC.

The CDR3 spells CASSQAGQTSVHEQFF. As DNA, the CDR3 is TGCGCCAGCAGCCAAGCGGGACAGACGTCGGTCCATGAGCAGTTCTTC. This chain connects TRBV4-3 to TRBJ2-1; TRBD1 aligns across 7 bases. The V and J ends lost 1 base and 8 bases, in that order; junction bases with no gene match: 11. CDR1 is LGHNA and CDR2 is YSLEER in the germline V gene. This CDR3 is 16 amino acids long.

The chain recombines TRBV27 with TRBJ2-7; 9 bases agree with TRBD1. The assigned J gene may be wrong: the sequence end matches TRBJ2-5 better. Germline V CDR1 and CDR2: MNHEY, SMNVEV (reference sequence). The CDR3 length is 15 residues. CDR3 protein: CASRNLRDREETQYF. The CDR3 DNA reads as TGTGCCAGCAGAAACCTCCGGGACAGGGAAGAGACCCAGTACTTC.

In this sample, this clonotype turned up once. The chain combines TRBV6-2 or TRBV6-3 with TRBJ2-1, with a possible D match to TRBD2 (6 bases). The CDR3 is 16 amino acids. Germline V lookup: CDR1 MNHEY, CDR2 SVGEGT. Trimming removed 5 bases at V and 5 bases at J, with 19 bases between. CDR3 sequence: CASSIGDSHRNNEQFF. The DNA for the CDR3 is TGTGCCAGCAGTATAGGGGACTCCCACCGTAACAATGAGCAGTTCTTC.

This clonotype was recorded at least ten times. The rearrangement joins TRBV29-1 to TRBJ2-3, with a possible D match to TRBD1 (6 bases). V gave up 5 bases and J gave up 6 bases, with 30 bases separating them. From germline, CDR1 is SQVTM and CDR2 ANQGSEA. CDR3 length: 18 residues. CDR3 bases: TGCAGCGTTAAATCCCTCGGGACACGAAGGAATTGGGGTGATACGCAGTATTTT. Its protein product is CSVKSLGTRRNWGDTQYF.

This clonotype was detected once. This chain links TRBV7-2 with TRBJ2-2, with D uncertain. V lost 2 bases, J lost 4 bases, and 8 bases lay in between. The CDR3 is made up of 14 amino acids. CDR1 and CDR2 (germline): SGHTA, FQGNSA. In DNA form, the CDR3 reads TGTGCCAGCAGCTTACAATCGAGCACCGGGGAGCTGTTTTTT. Encoded protein: CASSLQSSTGELFF.

V is TRBV7-3 and J is TRBJ2-5; tentatively, D is TRBD1 (5 bases). Germline V gene sequence: CDR1 SGHTA, CDR2 FQGTGA. The CDR3 covers 15 residues. The germline V and J ends were trimmed by 0 bases and 5 bases, with 13 bases remaining between them. The CDR3 loop is CASSLTAGQRETQYF. CDR3 DNA sequence: TGTGCCAGCAGCTTAACGGCAGGGCAACGGGAGACCCAGTACTTC.

This clonotype turned up a few times. The V call is TRBV7-2, the J call TRBJ2-2, with 7 nucleotides matching TRBD1. The V segment lost 5 bases and the J segment 0 bases; nucleotides outside the gene matches: 6. The germline gives CDR1 SGHTA, CDR2 FQGNSA. The CDR3 consists of 16 residues. The CDR3 coding sequence is TGTGCCAGCAGCGCACCGGGACAGACGAACACCGGGGAGCTGTTTTTT. Encoded protein: CASSAPGQTNTGELFF.

The V gene is TRBV7-2, the J gene TRBJ2-7, with 10 nucleotides matching TRBD1. TRBJ2-1 explains the end of the DNA better; the J call may be wrong. The germline CDR1 and CDR2 sequences are SGHTA and FQGNSA. The CDR3 runs to 14 residues. CDR3 amino acids: CASRGQGISYEQFF. CDR3 DNA: TGTGCCAGCAGGGGACAGGGGATCTCCTACGAGCAGTTCTTC.

The chain couples TRBV10-3 to TRBJ2-3; 9 nucleotides align to TRBD1. The junction had 7 bases not matched to a gene; V was cut back by 2 bases and J by 4 bases. Germline CDR1 is ENHRY and CDR2 is SYGVKD. This CDR3 contains 16 residues. As DNA, the CDR3 is TGTGCCATCAGTGAGCCCGGGACAGGGAAGGCAGATACGCAGTATTTT. It is translated as CAISEPGTGKADTQYF.

The rearrangement uses TRBV30 and TRBJ2-2; no clear D. CDR1 and CDR2 from the germline V gene are GTSNPN and SVGIG (reference sequence). V dropped 1 base and J dropped 2 bases, with 8 bases sitting between them. CDR3 length equals 14 residues. The CDR3 DNA reads TGTGCCTGGAGTGAACAGACTAACACCGGGGAGCTGTTTTTT. It codes for CAWSEQTNTGELFF.

This clonotype was observed a few times. The J gene is TRBJ2-3, the V gene TRBV6-2 or TRBV6-3; no clear D. Germline CDR1 and CDR2: MNHEY and SVGEGT. This CDR3 is 14 amino acids long. Deletions cut 2 bases from V and 3 bases from J, with 9 bases between. CDR3 residues: CASSYRRWTDTQYF. The CDR3 bases are TGTGCCAGCAGTTACCGCCGGTGGACAGATACGCAGTATTTT.

The chain has TRBV5-1 and TRBJ2-4; D not certain. The germline gives CDR1 SGHRS, CDR2 YFSETQ. The CDR3 spans 19 residues. V lost 0 bases to trimming and J lost 0 bases, with 19 bases between them. CDR3: CASSLDPDSTALAKNIQYF. The CDR3 DNA reads TGCGCCAGCAGCTTGGATCCTGACTCAACCGCCCTAGCCAAAAACATTCAGTACTTC.

This rearrangement joins TRBV4-1 to TRBJ2-5; D might be TRBD1 (5 bases). The length of the CDR3 is 13 residues. Germline values: CDR1 MGHRA, CDR2 YSYEKL. The ends were cut back, 3 bases at V and 4 bases at J, with 9 bases in the middle. The CDR3 DNA reads as TGCGCCAGCAGCCAGCGACAGCGAGAGACCCAGTACTTC. Translated, it gives CASSQRQRETQYF.

This clonotype was seen more than once but under ten times. The chain links TRBV20-1 to TRBJ2-2; D is unclear. V lost 0 bases and J 0 bases, leaving 2 bases between the germline ends. CDR1 and CDR2 from the germline V gene are DFQATT and SNEGSKA (reference sequence). The CDR3 sequence is 13 residues long. The CDR3 region has the DNA TGCAGTGCTAGAGAGGCGAACACCGGGGAGCTGTTTTTT. Its translation: CSAREANTGELFF.

J is TRBJ2-5 and V is TRBV15; TRBD2 agrees at 9 bases. Germline CDR1 reads LNHNV; CDR2 reads YYDKDF (reference sequence). V shed 4 bases, J shed 4 bases, and the junction held 10 bases outside the gene matches. The CDR3 length is 16 residues. In DNA, the CDR3 is TGTGCCACCAGCAATTTAGGCGGGAGGGCCGCAGAGACCCAGTACTTC. Protein: CATSNLGGRAAETQYF.

This clonotype was seen a few times. The chain combines TRBV6-2 or TRBV6-3 with TRBJ2-5; possible D gene TRBD2, 6 bases. The ends were cut back, 2 bases at V and 3 bases at J, with 25 bases in the middle. The CDR3 consists of 19 residues. Germline CDR1 reads MNHEY; CDR2 reads SVGEGT. The CDR3 DNA reads as TGTGCCAGCAGTTACCTTCCCACCCAGGAGGGTCGAAGGAAAGAGACCCAGTACTTC. It codes for CASSYLPTQEGRRKETQYF.

The genes are TRBV28 and TRBJ1-2, with D uncertain. The V gene's germline CDR1 is MDHEN and CDR2 SYDVKM. The germline V and J ends were trimmed by 8 bases and 2 bases, with 6 bases remaining between them. The CDR3 extends over 11 amino acids. This CDR3 reads CASVQNYGYTF. The CDR3 nucleotides read TGTGCCAGCGTACAAAACTATGGCTACACCTTC.

This sequence joins TRBV2 and TRBJ2-5; D gene uncertain. Per germline, CDR1 SNHLY and CDR2 FYNNEI. Trimming cost V 8 bases and J 5 bases, with 12 bases left between them. This CDR3 has 12 residues. The CDR3 DNA follows: TGTGCCAGCCAGCCAGCCGCGGAGACCCAGTACTTC. Protein: CASQPAAETQYF.

This clonotype has a handful of counts. The chain carries TRBV11-3 and TRBJ1-2; TRBD1 is a possible D gene (5 bases). CDR3 size: 14 residues. V was clipped by 1 base and J by 5 bases, with 11 bases between them. Germline V gene data show CDR1 as SGHNT and CDR2 as YENEEA. CDR3 nucleotide sequence: TGTGCCAGCAGCTTAGCAGAGGGGCGTTATGGCTACACCTTC. This sequence encodes CASSLAEGRYGYTF.